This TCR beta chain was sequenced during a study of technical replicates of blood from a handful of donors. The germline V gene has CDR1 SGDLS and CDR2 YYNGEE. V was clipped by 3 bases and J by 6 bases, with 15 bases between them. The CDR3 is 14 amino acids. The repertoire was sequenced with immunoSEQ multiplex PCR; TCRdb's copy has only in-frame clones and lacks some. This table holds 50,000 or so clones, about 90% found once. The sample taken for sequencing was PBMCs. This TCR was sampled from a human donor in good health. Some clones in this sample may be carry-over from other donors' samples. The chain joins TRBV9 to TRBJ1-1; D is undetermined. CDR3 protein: CASSAPGSGSEAFF. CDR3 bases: TGTGCCAGCAGCGCCCCGGGGTCTGGGTCTGAAGCTTTCTTT. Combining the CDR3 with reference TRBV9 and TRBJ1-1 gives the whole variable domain DSGVTQTPKHLITATGQRVTLRCSPRSGDLSVYWYQQSLDQGLQFLIQYYNGEERAKGNILERFSAQQFPDLHSELNLSSLELGDSALYFCASSAPGSGSEAFFGQGTRLTVV.